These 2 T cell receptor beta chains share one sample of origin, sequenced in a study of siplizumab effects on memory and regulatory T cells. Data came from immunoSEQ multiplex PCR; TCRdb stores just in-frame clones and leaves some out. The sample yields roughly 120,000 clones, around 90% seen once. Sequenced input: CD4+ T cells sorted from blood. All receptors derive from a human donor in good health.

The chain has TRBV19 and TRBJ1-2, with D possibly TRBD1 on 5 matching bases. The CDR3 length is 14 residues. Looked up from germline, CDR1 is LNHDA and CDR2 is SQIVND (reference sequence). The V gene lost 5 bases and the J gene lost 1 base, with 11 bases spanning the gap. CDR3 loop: CASSQGDLNYGYTF. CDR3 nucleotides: TGTGCCAGTAGTCAGGGAGACCTTAACTATGGCTACACCTTC.

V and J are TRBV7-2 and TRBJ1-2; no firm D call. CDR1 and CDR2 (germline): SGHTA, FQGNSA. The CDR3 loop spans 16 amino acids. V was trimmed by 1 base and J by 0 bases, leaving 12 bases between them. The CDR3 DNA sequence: TGTGCCAGCAGCTTAGACTACAGAAGTGCTAACTATGGCTACACCTTC. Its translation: CASSLDYRSANYGYTF.